The sequence of this T cell receptor beta chain was determined in a study of blood T cell repertoires in COVID-19. Study information: Material from acute and convalescent COVID-19 was sourced from the United States, Italy and Spain. T cells, B-cell-depleted T cells, or PBMCs supplied cDNA or gDNA.

This CDR3 is built from 15 residues. CDR1 and CDR2 from the germline V gene are SGDLS and YYNGEE. V was clipped by 0 bases and J by 2 bases, with 8 bases between them. The table came from immunoSEQ multiplex PCR; TCRdb's copy has only in-frame clones and leaves some out. The table records 150,000 or so clones, around nine tenths of them present only once. On this clone: Other DNA sequences of this sample code for an identical CDR3.

This TCR derives from a woman in her sixties or seventies with acute or convalescent COVID-19. The chain joins TRBV9 to TRBJ2-2; D may be TRBD2 (6 bases). The sample was peripheral blood. The CDR3 protein is CASSVGGTNTGELFF. In nucleotides, the CDR3 is TGTGCCAGCAGCGTAGGCGGGACTAACACCGGGGAGCTGTTTTTT.